This T cell receptor beta chain was identified during a study of blood T cells in healthy people across ages. The length of the CDR3 is 12 residues. Trimming pared 6 bases from V and 5 bases from J, leaving 11 bases between. CDR1 is SEHNR and CDR2 is FQNEAQ in the germline V gene (reference sequence). With a J-beta primer mix and a sample-barcoded 5' primer, a second PCR ran about 7 to 12 cycles. TCRdb re-called the 5' RACE reads through MiXCR, storing one row per CDR3 protein. The sample includes 1.5 million or so distinct CDR3 sequences, around 39% of them seen just once. The source is a woman aged 18-35 years in good health. Sequenced material: blood. This chain links TRBV7-9 with TRBJ2-7, with unresolved D. The CDR3 here is CASRKSPDEQYF. CDR3 coding DNA: TGTGCCAGCAGGAAATCACCGGACGAGCAGTACTTC. The whole variable domain, remainder taken from reference TRBV7-9 and TRBJ2-7, is DTGVSQNPRHKITKRGQNVTFRCDPISEHNRLYWYRQTLGQGPEFLTYFQNEAQLEKSRLLSDRFSAERPKGSFSTLEIQRTEQGDSAMYLCASRKSPDEQYFGPGTRLTVT.